A single sample gave rise to the 8 T cell receptor beta chains below, sequenced in a study of regulatory T cells in long-lasting Graves disease. iRepertoire HTBI primers and Arm-PCR of CDR3 regions built TCR beta libraries. One entry per CDR3 protein, called by TCRdb with MiXCR from the multiplex PCR reads. The top ten clones hold more than 15% of a sample with over 350,000 distinct CDR3 sequences, about 14% of them seen once. Time point indicated: newly diagnosed GD, antithyroid drugs for less than 3 months. From PBMCs, RNA was extracted and then used to make the TCR library. This sample was shared with a second study, whose subject was T cells in Graves' hyperthyroidism and ophthalmopathy.

Here the sequenced sample was peripheral blood mononuclear cells (PBMCs), taken at new diagnosis, from a patient treated with antithyroid drugs. These receptor sequences come from a woman aged 45 to 65 with Graves disease.

This clonotype was recorded a few times. The chain carries TRBV9 and TRBJ2-1; 7 nucleotides agree with TRBD2. The CDR3 has 18 residues. V gave up 4 bases and J gave up 5 bases; unmatched junction bases: 18. Germline-derived CDR1 and CDR2 are SGDLS and YYNGEE. The CDR3 region is CASSPSVREVVWDNEQFF. In DNA, the CDR3 is TGTGCCAGCAGCCCCAGCGTTCGGGAGGTGGTATGGGACAATGAGCAGTTCTTC.

This clonotype showed up many times. The genes are TRBV5-1 and TRBJ2-7; no clear D. V was clipped by 4 bases and J by 2 bases, with 16 bases between them. Germline V CDR1 and CDR2: SGHRS, YFSETQ. The CDR3 length is 15 residues. CDR3 amino acids: CASSPATFITYEQYF. In nucleotides, the CDR3 is TGCGCCAGCAGCCCAGCGACATTTATAACCTACGAGCAGTACTTC.

This clonotype has at least ten counts. The chain joins TRBV7-3 to TRBJ2-2; no clear D gene. The CDR3 covers 15 residues. V lost 2 bases, J lost 2 bases, and 9 bases lay in between. Germline V gene data show CDR1 as SGHTA and CDR2 as FQGTGA. CDR3 bases: TGTGCCAGCAGCTTAGGAGCAGGAAACACCGGGGAGCTGTTTTTT. It encodes CASSLGAGNTGELFF.

For this clonotype: Since a much larger clone is just one base distant, this may be a read error. The J gene is TRBJ2-1, the V gene TRBV7-8; 7 bases line up with TRBD1. Per the germline V gene, CDR1 is SGHVS and CDR2 is FQNEAQ. J gave up 3 bases and V 8 bases, and 7 bases lay outside the gene matches. The CDR3 length is 14 residues. In DNA form, the CDR3 reads TGTGCCAGCGGCCCTCGACAGGGCTACAATGAGCAGTTCTTC. It specifies CASGPRQGYNEQFF.

This clonotype was seen repeatedly, ten times or more. The J gene is TRBJ2-3, the V gene TRBV11-2; D perhaps matches TRBD2 (6 bases). This CDR3 is built from 13 residues. V shed 5 bases and J shed 5 bases, with 11 bases lying between them. Germline-derived CDR1 and CDR2 are SGHAT and FQNNGV. For the CDR3, the DNA is TGTGCCAGCAGCCCGGGGGAGATAGATACGCAGTATTTT. Translated, it gives CASSPGEIDTQYF.

This clonotype was observed at least ten times. V usage is TRBV10-1 and J usage is TRBJ1-1; weak D call: TRBD1 (6 bases). Trimming removed 0 bases from V and 4 bases from J, with 9 bases in between. Germline CDR1 and CDR2: WNHNN and SYGVQD (reference sequence). This CDR3 is built from 14 residues. The CDR3 loop is CASSESGGGTEAFF. The CDR3 region has the DNA TGCGCCAGCAGTGAGTCAGGGGGAGGCACTGAAGCTTTCTTT.

The rearrangement uses TRBV19 and TRBJ1-1, with D maybe TRBD1 (5 bases). Germline lookup yields CDR1 LNHDA and CDR2 SQIVND (reference sequence). This CDR3 has 12 residues. The V gene lost 3 bases and the J gene lost 4 bases, with 6 bases spanning the gap. The CDR3 DNA follows: TGTGCCAGTAGTATGGGGGGCACTGAAGCTTTCTTT. Protein product: CASSMGGTEAFF. Using reference TRBV19 and TRBJ1-1 for the parts outside the CDR3, the full variable domain is DGGITQSPKYLFRKEGQNVTLSCEQNLNHDAMYWYRQDPGQGLRLIYYSQIVNDFQKGDIAEGYSVSREKKESFPLTVTSAQKNPTAFYLCASSMGGTEAFFGQGTRLTVV.

There are many counts of this clonotype. The chain links TRBV27 to TRBJ2-2; D is undetermined. Per germline, CDR1 MNHEY and CDR2 SMNVEV (reference sequence). V dropped 5 bases and J dropped 4 bases, with 8 bases sitting between them. The CDR3 runs to 13 residues. CDR3 in DNA: TGTGCCAGCAGTAATGCTCTCACCGGGGAGCTGTTTTTT. It is translated as CASSNALTGELFF.